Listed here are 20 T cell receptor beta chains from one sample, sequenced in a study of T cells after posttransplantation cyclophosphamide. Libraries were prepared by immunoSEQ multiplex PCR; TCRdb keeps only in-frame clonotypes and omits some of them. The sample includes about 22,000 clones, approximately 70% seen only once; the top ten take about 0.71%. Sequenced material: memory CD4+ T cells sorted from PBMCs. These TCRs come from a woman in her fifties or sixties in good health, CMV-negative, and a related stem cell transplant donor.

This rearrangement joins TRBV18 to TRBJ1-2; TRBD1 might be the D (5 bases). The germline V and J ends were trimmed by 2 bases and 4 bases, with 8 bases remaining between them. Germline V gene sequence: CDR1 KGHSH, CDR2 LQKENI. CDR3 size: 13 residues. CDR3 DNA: TGTGCCAGCTCACCAGACAGCTCCTATGGCTACACCTTC. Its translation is CASSPDSSYGYTF.

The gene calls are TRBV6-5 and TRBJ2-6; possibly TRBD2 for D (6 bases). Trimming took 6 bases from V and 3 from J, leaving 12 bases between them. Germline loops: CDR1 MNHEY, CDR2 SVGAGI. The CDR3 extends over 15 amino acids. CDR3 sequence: CASSPPGVGANVLTF. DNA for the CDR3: TGTGCCAGCAGCCCCCCGGGGGTTGGGGCCAACGTCCTGACTTTC.

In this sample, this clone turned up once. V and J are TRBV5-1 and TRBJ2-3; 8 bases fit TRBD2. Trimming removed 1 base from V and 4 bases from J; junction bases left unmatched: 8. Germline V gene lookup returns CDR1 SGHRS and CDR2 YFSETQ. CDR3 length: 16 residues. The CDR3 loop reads CASSLWGGGFADTQYF. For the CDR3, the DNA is TGCGCCAGCAGCTTGTGGGGCGGGGGGTTCGCAGATACGCAGTATTTT. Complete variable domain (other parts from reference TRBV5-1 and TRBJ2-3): KAGVTQTPRYLIKTRGQQVTLSCSPISGHRSVSWYQQTPGQGLQFLFEYFSETQRNKGNFPGRFSGRQFSNSRSEMNVSTLELGDSALYLCASSLWGGGFADTQYFGPGTRLTVL.

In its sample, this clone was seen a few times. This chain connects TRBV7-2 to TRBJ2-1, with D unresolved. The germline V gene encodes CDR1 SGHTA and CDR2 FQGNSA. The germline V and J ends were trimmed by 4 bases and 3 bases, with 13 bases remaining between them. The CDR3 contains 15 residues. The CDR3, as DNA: TGTGCCAGCAGCTACGGGTTCGGTAGCTACAATGAGCAGTTCTTC. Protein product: CASSYGFGSYNEQFF.

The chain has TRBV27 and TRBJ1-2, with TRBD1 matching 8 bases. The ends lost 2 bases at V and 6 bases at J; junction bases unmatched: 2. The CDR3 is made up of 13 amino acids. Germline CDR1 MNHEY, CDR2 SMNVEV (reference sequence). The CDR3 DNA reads TGTGCCAGCAGTTTAACAGGGGGGAATGGCTACACCTTC. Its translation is CASSLTGGNGYTF.

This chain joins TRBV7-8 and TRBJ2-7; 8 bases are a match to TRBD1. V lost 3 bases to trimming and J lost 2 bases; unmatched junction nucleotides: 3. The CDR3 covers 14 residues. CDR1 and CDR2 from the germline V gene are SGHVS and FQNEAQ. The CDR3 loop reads CASSLTGAPYEQYF. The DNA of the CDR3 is TGTGCCAGCAGCTTGACAGGGGCCCCCTACGAGCAGTACTTC.

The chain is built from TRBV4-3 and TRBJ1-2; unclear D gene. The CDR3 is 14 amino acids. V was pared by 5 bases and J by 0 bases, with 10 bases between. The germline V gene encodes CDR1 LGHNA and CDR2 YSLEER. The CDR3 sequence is CASSWLGSNYGYTF. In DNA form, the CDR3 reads TGCGCCAGCAGCTGGCTGGGCTCTAACTATGGCTACACCTTC.

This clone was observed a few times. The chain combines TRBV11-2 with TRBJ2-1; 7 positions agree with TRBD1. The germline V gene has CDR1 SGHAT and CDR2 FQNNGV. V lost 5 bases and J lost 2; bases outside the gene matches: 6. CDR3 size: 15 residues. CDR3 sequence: CASSATGDTYNEQFF. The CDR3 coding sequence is TGTGCCAGCAGCGCCACAGGGGACACCTACAATGAGCAGTTCTTC. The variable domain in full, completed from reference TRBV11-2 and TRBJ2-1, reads EAGVAQSPRYKIIEKRQSVAFWCNPISGHATLYWYQQILGQGPKLLIQFQNNGVVDDSQLPKDRFSAERLKGVDSTLKIQPAKLEDSAVYLCASSATGDTYNEQFFGPGTRLTVL.

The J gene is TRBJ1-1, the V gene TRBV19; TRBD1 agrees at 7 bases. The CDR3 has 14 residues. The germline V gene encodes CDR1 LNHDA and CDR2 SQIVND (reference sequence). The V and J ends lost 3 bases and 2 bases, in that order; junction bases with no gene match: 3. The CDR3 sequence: CASSMGTANTEAFF. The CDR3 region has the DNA TGTGCCAGTAGTATGGGGACAGCCAACACTGAAGCTTTCTTT.

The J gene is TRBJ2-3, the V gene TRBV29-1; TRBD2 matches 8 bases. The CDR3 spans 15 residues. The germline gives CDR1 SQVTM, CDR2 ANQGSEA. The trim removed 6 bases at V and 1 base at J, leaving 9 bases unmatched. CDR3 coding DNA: TGCAGCGTAACGGGGGGGCCCTATCGCACAGATACGCAGTATTTT. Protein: CSVTGGPYRTDTQYF.

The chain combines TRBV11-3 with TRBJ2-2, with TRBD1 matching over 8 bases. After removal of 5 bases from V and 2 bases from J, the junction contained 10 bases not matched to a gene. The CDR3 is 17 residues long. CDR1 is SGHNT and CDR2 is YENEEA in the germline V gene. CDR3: CASSQGSGQGNTGELFF. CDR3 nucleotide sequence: TGTGCCAGCAGCCAGGGTTCCGGACAGGGTAACACCGGGGAGCTGTTTTTT.

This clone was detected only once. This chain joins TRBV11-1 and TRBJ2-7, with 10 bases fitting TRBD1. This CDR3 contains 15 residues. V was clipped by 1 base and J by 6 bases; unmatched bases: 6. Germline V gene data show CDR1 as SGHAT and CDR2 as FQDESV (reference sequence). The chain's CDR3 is CASSLEGTGEGEQYF. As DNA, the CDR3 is TGTGCCAGCAGCTTAGAAGGGACAGGGGAGGGCGAGCAGTACTTC. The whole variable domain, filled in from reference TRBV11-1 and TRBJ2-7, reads EAEVAQSPRYKITEKSQAVAFWCDPISGHATLYWYRQILGQGPELLVQFQDESVVDDSQLPKDRFSAERLKGVDSTLKIQPAELGDSAMYLCASSLEGTGEGEQYFGPGTRLTVT.

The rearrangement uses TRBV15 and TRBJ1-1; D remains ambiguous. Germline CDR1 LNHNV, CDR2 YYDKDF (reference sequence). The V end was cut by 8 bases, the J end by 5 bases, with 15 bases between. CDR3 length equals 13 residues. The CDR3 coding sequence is TGTGCCACCTCGGCACAACGAGGAACTGAAGCTTTCTTT. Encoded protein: CATSAQRGTEAFF.

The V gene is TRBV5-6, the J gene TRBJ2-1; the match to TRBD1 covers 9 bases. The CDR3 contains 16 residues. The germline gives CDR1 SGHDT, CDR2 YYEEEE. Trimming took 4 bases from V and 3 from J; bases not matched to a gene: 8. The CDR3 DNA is TGTGCCAGCAGCACGGACAGGGGTTCGTTCTACAATGAGCAGTTCTTC. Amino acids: CASSTDRGSFYNEQFF. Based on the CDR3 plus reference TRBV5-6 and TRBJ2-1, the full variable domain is DAGVTQSPTHLIKTRGQQVTLRCSPKSGHDTVSWYQQALGQGPQFIFQYYEEEERQRGNFPDRFSGHQFPNYSSELNVNALLLGDSALYLCASSTDRGSFYNEQFFGPGTRLTVL.

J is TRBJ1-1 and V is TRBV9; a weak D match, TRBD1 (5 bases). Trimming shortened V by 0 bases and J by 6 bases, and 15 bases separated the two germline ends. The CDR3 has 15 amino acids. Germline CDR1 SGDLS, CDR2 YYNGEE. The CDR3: CASSVDSRVGAEAFF. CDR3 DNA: TGTGCCAGCAGCGTAGATAGCAGGGTGGGCGCTGAAGCTTTCTTT.

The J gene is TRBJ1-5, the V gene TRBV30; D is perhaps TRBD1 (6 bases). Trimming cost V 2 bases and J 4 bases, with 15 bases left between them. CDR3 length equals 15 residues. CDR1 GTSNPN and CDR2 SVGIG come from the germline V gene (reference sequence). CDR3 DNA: TGTGCCTGGAGTCCCCTTGACAGGCTAAATCAGCCCCAGCATTTT. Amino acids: CAWSPLDRLNQPQHF.

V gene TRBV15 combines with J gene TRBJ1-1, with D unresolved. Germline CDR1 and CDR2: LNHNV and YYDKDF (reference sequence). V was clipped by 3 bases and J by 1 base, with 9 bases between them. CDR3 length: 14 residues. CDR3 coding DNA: TGTGCCACCAGCAGGACTGTGCGGAACACTGAAGCTTTCTTT. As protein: CATSRTVRNTEAFF.

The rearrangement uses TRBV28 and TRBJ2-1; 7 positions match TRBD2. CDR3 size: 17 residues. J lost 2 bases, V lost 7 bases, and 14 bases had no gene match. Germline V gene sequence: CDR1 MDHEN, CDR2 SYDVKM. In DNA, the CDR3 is TGTGCCAGCACTCCCTCGAAGGGACTACGAACCTACAATGAGCAGTTCTTC. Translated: CASTPSKGLRTYNEQFF. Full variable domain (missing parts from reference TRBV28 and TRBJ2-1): DVKVTQSSRYLVKRTGEKVFLECVQDMDHENMFWYRQDPGLGLRLIYFSYDVKMKEKGDIPEGYSVSREKKERFSLILESASTNQTSMYLCASTPSKGLRTYNEQFFGPGTRLTVL.

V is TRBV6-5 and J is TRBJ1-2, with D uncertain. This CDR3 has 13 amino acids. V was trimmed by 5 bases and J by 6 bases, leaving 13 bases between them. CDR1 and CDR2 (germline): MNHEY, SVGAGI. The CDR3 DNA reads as TGTGCCAGCAGTCGGACTTTGCGCGATGGCTACACCTTC. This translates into CASSRTLRDGYTF.

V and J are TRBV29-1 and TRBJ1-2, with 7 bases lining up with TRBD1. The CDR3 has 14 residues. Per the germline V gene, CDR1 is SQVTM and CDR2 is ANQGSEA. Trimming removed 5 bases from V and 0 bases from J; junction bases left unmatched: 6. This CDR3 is CSVRRQGANYGYTF. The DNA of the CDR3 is TGCAGCGTTCGGAGGCAGGGGGCTAACTATGGCTACACCTTC.